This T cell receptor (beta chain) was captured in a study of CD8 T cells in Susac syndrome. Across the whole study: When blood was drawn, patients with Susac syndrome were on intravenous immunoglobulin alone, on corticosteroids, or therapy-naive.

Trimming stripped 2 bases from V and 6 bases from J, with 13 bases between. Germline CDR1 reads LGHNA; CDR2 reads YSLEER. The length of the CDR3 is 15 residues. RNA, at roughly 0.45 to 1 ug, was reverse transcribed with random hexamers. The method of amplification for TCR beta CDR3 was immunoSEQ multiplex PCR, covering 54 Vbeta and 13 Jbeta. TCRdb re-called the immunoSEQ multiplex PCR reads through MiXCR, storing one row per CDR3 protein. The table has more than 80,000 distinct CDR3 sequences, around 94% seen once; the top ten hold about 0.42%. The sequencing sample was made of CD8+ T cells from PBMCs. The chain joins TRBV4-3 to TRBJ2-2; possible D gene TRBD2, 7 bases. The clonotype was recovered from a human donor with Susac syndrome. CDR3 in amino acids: CASSQRGGFPGELFF. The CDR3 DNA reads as TGCGCCAGCAGCCAAAGGGGGGGCTTCCCCGGGGAGCTGTTTTTT.